The 18 T cell receptor beta chains in this list originate from one sample, sequenced in a study of T cells in Graves' hyperthyroidism and ophthalmopathy (dated 2019 in TCRdb). Library method: multiplex PCR. The sample was run on an Illumina HiSeq 2000. The TCR beta CDR3 regions were amplified from RNA transcripts. The TCR CDR3 was subjected to a first round of RT-PCR using the HTBI primer set and the Qiagen OneStep RT-PCR kit. The raw public reads went through TCRdb reprocessing: fastp at Q25, MiXCR clone calling, in-frame beta chains kept. Here each entry gathers all rows of one CDR3 protein and keeps the most common genes and DNA. The table for this sample lists approximately 300,000 distinct CDR3 sequences; approximately 18% of them were counted only once. The ten largest clones take up approximately 37% of the sample. The material sequenced was blood. The receptors were sampled from a man between 45 and 60 years old with Graves' ophthalmopathy.

This clonotype occurred many times. The chain combines TRBV24-1 with TRBJ2-5, with 16 positions matching TRBD2. Trimming took 10 bases from V and 5 from J; bases not matched to a gene: 18. CDR1 is KGHDR and CDR2 is SFDVKD in the germline V gene. The CDR3 is 19 amino acids. CDR3: CATSTGTSGRAPGRETQYF. CDR3 sequence (DNA): TGTGCCACATCGACCGGGACTAGCGGGAGGGCCCCAGGAAGGGAGACCCAGTACTTC.

The chain joins TRBV12-3 or TRBV12-4 to TRBJ2-7; no firm D call. This CDR3 has 15 residues. The V end was cut by 3 bases, the J end by 0 bases, with 12 bases between. CDR3 in amino acids: CASSFLQVNSYEQYF. CDR3 nucleotide sequence: TGTGCCAGCAGTTTTTTGCAGGTAAACTCCTACGAGCAGTACTTC.

The chain employs TRBV5-1 and TRBJ2-7; 9 bases map to TRBD1. Germline CDR1 reads SGHRS; CDR2 reads YFSETQ. The CDR3 covers 16 residues. J was trimmed by 1 base and V by 0 bases; bases with no gene match: 5. In DNA, the CDR3 is TGCGCCAGCAGCTTGGAGGGGACAGGGATATCCTACGAGCAGTACTTC. This encodes CASSLEGTGISYEQYF. Based on the CDR3 plus reference TRBV5-1 and TRBJ2-7, the full variable domain is KAGVTQTPRYLIKTRGQQVTLSCSPISGHRSVSWYQQTPGQGLQFLFEYFSETQRNKGNFPGRFSGRQFSNSRSEMNVSTLELGDSALYLCASSLEGTGISYEQYFGPGTRLTVT.

Ten or more counts support this clonotype. This sequence joins TRBV2 and TRBJ2-3; D is possibly TRBD2 (6 bases). Germline CDR1 and CDR2: SNHLY and FYNNEI. The CDR3 has 14 amino acids. Trimming left V 2 bases short and J 4 bases short, with 10 bases between. The CDR3 bases are TGTGCCAGCAGTGAACACGGGGGTCCAGATACGCAGTATTTT. It encodes CASSEHGGPDTQYF.

Ten or more counts support this clonotype. This sequence joins TRBV2 and TRBJ1-2; 8 bases are shared with TRBD1. This CDR3 has 14 amino acids. Unmatched junction bases numbered 11, after V lost 6 bases and J lost 8 bases. Germline CDR1 and CDR2: SNHLY and FYNNEI. The CDR3 DNA sequence: TGTGCCAGCAGGACGGACAGGGCCACTGAAGGCTACACCTTC. It is translated as CASRTDRATEGYTF.

Of note for this clonotype: The junction and the germline gene differ at one end; a read error may be behind it. The rearrangement joins TRBV28 to TRBJ2-7; TRBD1 or TRBD2 may be the D gene (7 bases each). The CDR3 runs 14 residues. Germline CDR1 MDHEN, CDR2 SYDVKM. The CDR3 is CASSGPGGGDEQHF. For the CDR3, the DNA is TGTGCCAGCAGTGGACCAGGGGGGGGTGACGAGCAGCACTTC.

This clonotype was picked up many times. This chain links TRBV12-3 or TRBV12-4 with TRBJ2-7, with D perhaps TRBD1 or TRBD2 (6 bases each). There are 16 residues in the CDR3. V was cut by 3 bases and J by 1 base, with 16 bases left in between. The CDR3 coding sequence is TGTGCCAGCAGTTTGTCGGGGGCCGGGACTTCCTACGAGCAGTACTTC. Protein product: CASSLSGAGTSYEQYF.

V usage is TRBV6-1 and J usage is TRBJ2-5; 13 bases match TRBD2. CDR3 length equals 16 residues. Germline V gene sequence: CDR1 MNHNS, CDR2 SASEGT. Germline trimming cut 6 bases from V and 6 bases from J; bases unmatched to any gene: 10. The CDR3 bases are TGTGCCAGCAGATCCGGACTAGCGGGAGTGGCAAAGACCCAGTACTTC. As protein: CASRSGLAGVAKTQYF.

This clonotype was seen only a few times. This chain links TRBV20-1 with TRBJ2-7; TRBD2 matches 8 bases. The CDR3 spans 15 residues. Germline CDR1 DFQATT, CDR2 SNEGSKA (reference sequence). With V trimmed by 5 bases and J by 9 bases, 18 bases remained unmatched. The CDR3 bases are TGCAGTGCTCCCCCGGTAGGGACTAGAGATATTGGGCAGTACTTC. This encodes CSAPPVGTRDIGQYF.

This clonotype was counted only a few times. The V and J genes are TRBV19 and TRBJ2-1; D gene unclear. The CDR3 sequence is 15 residues long. Germline assignment: CDR1 LNHDA and CDR2 SQIVND (reference sequence). Trimming took off 6 bases at V and 0 bases at J, with 12 bases between the two ends. The CDR3 loop is CASSLVVSSYNEQFF. CDR3 DNA sequence: TGTGCCAGTAGCCTCGTCGTGAGCTCCTACAATGAGCAGTTCTTC. Together with reference TRBV19 and TRBJ2-1, the CDR3 gives the full variable domain: DGGITQSPKYLFRKEGQNVTLSCEQNLNHDAMYWYRQDPGQGLRLIYYSQIVNDFQKGDIAEGYSVSREKKESFPLTVTSAQKNPTAFYLCASSLVVSSYNEQFFGPGTRLTVL.

The chain is built from TRBV7-9 and TRBJ1-4; 8 bases align to TRBD1. V gave up 1 base and J gave up 2 bases; unmatched junction bases: 3. Germline CDR1 and CDR2: SEHNR and FQNEAQ (reference sequence). The CDR3 consists of 16 residues. The CDR3 coding sequence is TGTGCCAGCAGCTTAGGACAGGGGACTACTAATGAAAAACTGTTTTTT. It translates to CASSLGQGTTNEKLFF.

Of note for this clonotype: It may be a read error: a sequence one base away is much more abundant. The chain links TRBV18 to TRBJ2-3; 8 nucleotides line up with TRBD2. The germline gives CDR1 KGHSH, CDR2 LQKENI. This CDR3 contains 16 residues. The CDR3 sequence: CAGSPIAGTSTDTQYF. CDR3 bases: TGTGCCGGCTCCCCTATAGCGGGAACTAGCACAGATACGCAGTATTTT.

This clonotype came up many times. The chain joins TRBV6-1 to TRBJ1-2; TRBD1 matches at 10 bases. J was trimmed by 6 bases and V by 8 bases; bases with no gene match: 12. Germline CDR1 and CDR2: MNHNS and SASEGT. The length of the CDR3 is 15 residues. In DNA, the CDR3 is TGTGCCAGCGGATACCTCGGACAGGGGGGTGATGGCTACACCTTC. Its translation: CASGYLGQGGDGYTF.

This clonotype was counted ten times or more. The chain joins TRBV11-2 to TRBJ2-1; the D is unclear. CDR1 and CDR2 from the germline V gene are SGHAT and FQNNGV. The ends were cut back, 2 bases at V and 7 bases at J, with 12 bases in the middle. This CDR3 is built from 14 residues. CDR3 bases: TGTGCCAGCAGCTTAAGTCTTGGGGATAATGAGCAGTTCTTC. Residues: CASSLSLGDNEQFF.

This chain joins TRBV11-1 and TRBJ2-5, with 12 nucleotides matching TRBD2. The V gene's germline CDR1 is SGHAT and CDR2 FQDESV (reference sequence). The length of the CDR3 is 15 residues. J lost 11 bases, V lost 5 bases, and 12 bases had no gene match. CDR3 bases: TGTGCCAGCAGCACTTCGTCTAGCGGGAGGGAGGGACAGTACTTC. It specifies CASSTSSSGREGQYF.

Ten or more counts support this clonotype. V usage is TRBV20-1 and J usage is TRBJ2-7; D gene uncertain. V was pared by 3 bases and J by 3 bases, with 12 bases between. Per the germline V gene, CDR1 is DFQATT and CDR2 is SNEGSKA (reference sequence). This CDR3 region has 13 residues. The CDR3 coding sequence is TGCAGTGCTAGGTTGGCTTCACACTACGAGCAGTACTTC. It codes for CSARLASHYEQYF.

There are many counts of this clonotype. CDR3 protein: CASSPTVKDTQYF. In DNA form, the CDR3 reads TGTGCCAGCAGCCCTACTGTGAAGGATACGCAGTATTTT. V and J are TRBV11-2 and TRBJ2-3; D ambiguous. This CDR3 contains 13 residues. CDR1 and CDR2 (germline): SGHAT, FQNNGV. Trimming cost V 5 bases and J 6 bases, with 12 bases left between them.

The chain links TRBV30 to TRBJ2-1, with 8 bases lining up with TRBD2. This CDR3 comprises 19 residues. V lost 0 bases to trimming and J lost 0 bases; unmatched junction nucleotides: 13. CDR1 is GTSNPN, CDR2 SVGIG, per germline (reference sequence). The CDR3 bases are TGTGCCTGGAGTGTCCTTTGGACTAGCAGGACCTACTCCTACAATGAGCAGTTCTTC. Translated, it gives CAWSVLWTSRTYSYNEQFF.